This T cell receptor (beta chain) derives from a study of identical twins. Each CDR3 protein is one row after TCRdb ran MiXCR on the 5' RACE reads. This table holds about 690,000 distinct CDR3 sequences, 20% to 25% found once. This clonotype was seen many times. In every case, the donor was a healthy Caucasian. The germline CDR1 and CDR2 sequences are LGHNA and YSLEER. V lost 0 bases and J lost 7, with 13 bases in between. The length of the CDR3 is 16 residues. This same sample was also part of a study on T cells expressing NK-cell markers. From that second work: CD3+CD56+NKG2C+, CD3+CD56+NKG2C- and CD3+CD56-NKG2C+ T cells, once sorted, supplied the TCR beta repertoires.

The sample taken for sequencing was PBMCs. The receptor was isolated from a woman aged 18-35 years in good health. This chain connects TRBV4-3 to TRBJ1-6; D call uncertain. The CDR3 DNA follows: TGCGCCAGCAGCCAAGATCTGTGGACCGAAAATTCACCCCTCCACTTT. Its protein is CASSQDLWTENSPLHF.